Listed below are T cell receptor beta chains from one sample, sequenced in a study of blood T cells in healthy people across ages. Using its own MiXCR run on the 5' RACE reads, TCRdb lists one record per CDR3 protein. In the table there are more than 1,400,000 distinct CDR3 sequences, 40% to 50% of which are singletons. The sequenced sample consisted of blood. The receptors shown here come from a young woman in good health. CDR3s include the opening cysteine and the closing phenylalanine or tryptophan. A D gene is named only where the DNA matches it firmly. Where a row states a size, it is once, few, many or the class of an expanded clone; other rows omit it.

CDR3nt: TGTGCCAGCACCGGGACAGAGAGCACAGATACGCAGTATTTT; CDR3aa: CASTGTESTDTQYF; v_gene: TRBV12-3/TRBV12-4; j_gene: TRBJ2-3; abundance: few; d_gene: TRBD1
CDR3nt: TGCGCCAGCAGCGGCCAGGGTGCAGACATTCAGTACTTC; CDR3aa: CASSGQGADIQYF; v_gene: TRBV5-1; j_gene: TRBJ2-4; abundance: few; d_gene: NA
CDR3nt: TGTGCCAGCAGCTATCCCGGTTTACACAATGAGCAGTACTTC; CDR3aa: CASSYPGLHNEQYF; v_gene: TRBV7-2; j_gene: TRBJ2-4; abundance: NA; d_gene: NA
CDR3nt: TGTGCCAGCAGTTTATTCCCCCGACGGCCTTACAATGAGCAGTTCTTC; CDR3aa: CASSLFPRRPYNEQFF; v_gene: TRBV27; j_gene: TRBJ2-1; abundance: NA; d_gene: NA
CDR3nt: TGTGCCAGCAGGCCTGGGACAGCCAATCAGCCCCAGCATTTT; CDR3aa: CASRPGTANQPQHF; v_gene: TRBV12-3/TRBV12-4; j_gene: TRBJ1-5; abundance: few; d_gene: TRBD1
CDR3nt: TGTGCCAGCAGCCAAGTTGGGGTCCACGAGCAGTACTTC; CDR3aa: CASSQVGVHEQYF; v_gene: TRBV3-1; j_gene: TRBJ2-7; abundance: NA; d_gene: NA
CDR3nt: TGTGCCAGCATGTCCCAGGGCAAGACCCAGTACTTC; CDR3aa: CASMSQGKTQYF; v_gene: TRBV6-4; j_gene: TRBJ2-5; abundance: NA; d_gene: NA
CDR3nt: TGCAGTGCTAGAGATCCGGGTGACCAGGGTGACGAGCAGTACTTC; CDR3aa: CSARDPGDQGDEQYF; v_gene: TRBV20-1; j_gene: TRBJ2-7; abundance: NA; d_gene: NA
CDR3nt: TGTGCCAGCAGTACCCTTCTGGGAAACACCATATATTTT; CDR3aa: CASSTLLGNTIYF; v_gene: TRBV12-3/TRBV12-4; j_gene: TRBJ1-3; abundance: NA; d_gene: NA
CDR3nt: TGTGCCATCAGGGACAGGGTGGCGGACACCGGGGAGCTGTTTTTT; CDR3aa: CAIRDRVADTGELFF; v_gene: TRBV10-3; j_gene: TRBJ2-2; abundance: NA; d_gene: TRBD1
CDR3nt: TGCGCCAGCAGCCCCGGGACTAGCGGTATCTACGAGCAGTACTTC; CDR3aa: CASSPGTSGIYEQYF; v_gene: TRBV4-1; j_gene: TRBJ2-7; abundance: many; d_gene: TRBD2
CDR3nt: TGTGCCAGCTCACCACTAAAAGGGGTGAACATTCAGTACTTC; CDR3aa: CASSPLKGVNIQYF; v_gene: TRBV18; j_gene: TRBJ2-4; abundance: NA; d_gene: NA
CDR3nt: TGCGCCAGCAGCTGGGGTAGCGGGAGCCCCCCCTTCTACGAGCAGTACTTC; CDR3aa: CASSWGSGSPPFYEQYF; v_gene: TRBV5-5; j_gene: TRBJ2-7; abundance: NA; d_gene: TRBD2
CDR3nt: TGTGCCAGCAGCCAGGGTCGCGAGCAGTACTTC; CDR3aa: CASSQGREQYF; v_gene: TRBV4-2; j_gene: TRBJ2-7; abundance: many; d_gene: NA
CDR3nt: TGTGTCAGCAGCCATTCGCGGACTAGCGGGAGGGTGGTTGAGCAGTTCTTC; CDR3aa: CVSSHSRTSGRVVEQFF; v_gene: TRBV7-9; j_gene: TRBJ2-1; abundance: NA; d_gene: TRBD2
CDR3nt: TGTGCCAGCAGCTTTGTCGGGACAGGGGGCTTCAATGAGCAGTTCTTC; CDR3aa: CASSFVGTGGFNEQFF; v_gene: TRBV7-2; j_gene: TRBJ2-1; abundance: NA; d_gene: TRBD1
CDR3nt: TGTGCCAGCAGCTTAAAACAGGCCTCCCACAATGAGCAGTTCTTC; CDR3aa: CASSLKQASHNEQFF; v_gene: TRBV7-2; j_gene: TRBJ2-1; abundance: NA; d_gene: NA
CDR3nt: TGCGCCAGCAGCTTGGAGTTCCTAAGCTATGGCTACACCTTC; CDR3aa: CASSLEFLSYGYTF; v_gene: TRBV5-1; j_gene: TRBJ1-2; abundance: few; d_gene: NA
CDR3nt: TGTGCCAGCAGCTTTTTGGAGGGAGGGAGCTACAATGAGCAGTTCTTC; CDR3aa: CASSFLEGGSYNEQFF; v_gene: TRBV7-6; j_gene: TRBJ2-1; abundance: NA; d_gene: TRBD2
CDR3nt: TGTGCCATCAGTAGGACTAGCGGCCAAGAGACCCAGTACTTC; CDR3aa: CAISRTSGQETQYF; v_gene: TRBV10-3; j_gene: TRBJ2-5; abundance: few; d_gene: TRBD2
CDR3nt: TGCAACGTGCGTGGAGGACTACAATCGAATGAGCAGTACTTC; CDR3aa: CNVRGGLQSNEQYF; v_gene: TRBV29-1; j_gene: TRBJ2-5; abundance: NA; d_gene: NA
CDR3nt: TGTGCCAGCAGCTTGTCATCGCCCTACGAGCAGTACTTC; CDR3aa: CASSLSSPYEQYF; v_gene: TRBV7-2; j_gene: TRBJ2-7; abundance: few; d_gene: NA
CDR3nt: TGTGCCAGCAGCTTTGGGGGCGGGTCTGAAGCTTTCTTT; CDR3aa: CASSFGGGSEAFF; v_gene: TRBV7-9; j_gene: TRBJ1-1; abundance: few; d_gene: NA
CDR3nt: TGTGCCAGCACCCTGGGTAATTCACCCCTCCACTTT; CDR3aa: CASTLGNSPLHF; v_gene: TRBV27; j_gene: TRBJ1-6; abundance: few; d_gene: NA
CDR3nt: TGTGCCAGCAGCTCCCTCGCGACAGGGGCTAACACTGAAGCTTTCTTT; CDR3aa: CASSSLATGANTEAFF; v_gene: TRBV3-1; j_gene: TRBJ1-1; abundance: NA; d_gene: TRBD1
CDR3nt: TGCAGTGCTATCCCGGGAGCCGTGGGCTACACCTTC; CDR3aa: CSAIPGAVGYTF; v_gene: TRBV20-1; j_gene: TRBJ1-2; abundance: NA; d_gene: NA
CDR3nt: TGTGCCAGCAGCCCCACTAGGTACGATGAGCAGTACTTC; CDR3aa: CASSPTRYDEQYF; v_gene: TRBV7-2; j_gene: TRBJ2-5; abundance: NA; d_gene: NA